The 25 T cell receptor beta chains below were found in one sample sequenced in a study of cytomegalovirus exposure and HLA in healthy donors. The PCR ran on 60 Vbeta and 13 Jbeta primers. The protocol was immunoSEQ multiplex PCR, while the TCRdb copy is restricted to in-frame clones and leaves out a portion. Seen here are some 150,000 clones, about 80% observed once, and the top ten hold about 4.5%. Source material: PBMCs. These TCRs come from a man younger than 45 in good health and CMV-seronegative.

Here the CDR3 reads CATYRAYGYTF. The CDR3 nucleotides read TGTGCCACGTACAGGGCCTATGGCTACACCTTC. The rearrangement joins TRBV28 to TRBJ1-2; TRBD1 might be the D (6 bases). V dropped 10 bases and J dropped 4 bases, with 10 bases sitting between them. The CDR3 is made up of 11 amino acids. Germline V gene sequence: CDR1 MDHEN, CDR2 SYDVKM.

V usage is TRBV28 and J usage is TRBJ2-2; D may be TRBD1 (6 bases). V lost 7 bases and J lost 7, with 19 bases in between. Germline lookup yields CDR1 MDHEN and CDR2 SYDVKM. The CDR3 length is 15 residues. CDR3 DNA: TGTGCCAGCACCGAACTCAGGGGCCCGGGCGGGGAGCTGTTTTTT. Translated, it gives CASTELRGPGGELFF.

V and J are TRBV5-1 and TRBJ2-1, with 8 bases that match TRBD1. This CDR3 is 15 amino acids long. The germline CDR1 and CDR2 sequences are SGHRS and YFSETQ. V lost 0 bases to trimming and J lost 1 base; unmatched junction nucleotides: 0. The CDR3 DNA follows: TGCGCCAGCAGCTTGGGACAGGGGTCCTACAATGAGCAGTTCTTC. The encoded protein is CASSLGQGSYNEQFF.

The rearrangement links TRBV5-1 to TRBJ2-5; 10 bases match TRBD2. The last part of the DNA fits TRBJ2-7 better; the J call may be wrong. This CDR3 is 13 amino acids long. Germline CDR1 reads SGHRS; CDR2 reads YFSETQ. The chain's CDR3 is CASKAGGPNEQYF. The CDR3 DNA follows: TGCGCCAGCAAAGCGGGAGGGCCCAACGAGCAGTACTTC.

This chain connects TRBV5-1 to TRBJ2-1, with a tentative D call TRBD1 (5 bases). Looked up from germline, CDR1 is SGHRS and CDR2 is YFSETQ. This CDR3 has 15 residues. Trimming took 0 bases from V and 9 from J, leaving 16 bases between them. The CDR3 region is CASSLVSGSRGEQFF. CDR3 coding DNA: TGCGCCAGCAGCTTGGTATCAGGGTCCCGCGGTGAGCAGTTCTTC.

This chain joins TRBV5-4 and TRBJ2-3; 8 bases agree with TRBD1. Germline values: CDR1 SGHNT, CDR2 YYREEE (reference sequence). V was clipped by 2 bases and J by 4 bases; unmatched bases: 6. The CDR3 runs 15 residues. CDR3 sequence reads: CASSLGQGSPDTQYF. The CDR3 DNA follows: TGTGCCAGCAGCTTAGGACAGGGCTCACCAGATACGCAGTATTTT.

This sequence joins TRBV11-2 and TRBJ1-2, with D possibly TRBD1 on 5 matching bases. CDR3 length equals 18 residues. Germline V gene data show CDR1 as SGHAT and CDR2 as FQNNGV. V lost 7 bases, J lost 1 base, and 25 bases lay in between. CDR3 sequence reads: CASTTAPQGPSFNYGYTF. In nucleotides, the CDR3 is TGTGCCAGCACCACAGCCCCTCAGGGCCCATCGTTTAACTATGGCTACACCTTC.

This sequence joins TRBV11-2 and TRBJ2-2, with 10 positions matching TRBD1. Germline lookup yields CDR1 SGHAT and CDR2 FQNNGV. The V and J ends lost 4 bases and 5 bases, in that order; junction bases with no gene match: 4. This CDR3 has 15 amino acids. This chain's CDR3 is CASSWDRGLTGELFF. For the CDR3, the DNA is TGTGCCAGCAGCTGGGACAGGGGTTTGACCGGGGAGCTGTTTTTT.

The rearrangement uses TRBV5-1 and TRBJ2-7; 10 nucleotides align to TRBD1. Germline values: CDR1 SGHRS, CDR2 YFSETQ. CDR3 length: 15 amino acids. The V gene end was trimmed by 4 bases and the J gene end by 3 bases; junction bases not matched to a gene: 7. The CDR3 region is CASSPGQGRVYEQYF. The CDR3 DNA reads TGCGCCAGCAGCCCGGGACAGGGGAGGGTCTACGAGCAGTACTTC.

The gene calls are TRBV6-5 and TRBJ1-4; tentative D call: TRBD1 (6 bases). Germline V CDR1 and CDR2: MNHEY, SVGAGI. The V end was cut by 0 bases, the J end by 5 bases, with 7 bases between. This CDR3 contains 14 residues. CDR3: CASSYSRGNEKLFF. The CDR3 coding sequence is TGTGCCAGCAGTTACTCTAGGGGGAATGAAAAACTGTTTTTT.

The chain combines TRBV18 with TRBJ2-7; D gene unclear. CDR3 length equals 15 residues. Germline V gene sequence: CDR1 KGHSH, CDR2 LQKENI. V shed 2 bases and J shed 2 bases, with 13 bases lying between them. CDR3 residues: CASSPVTAPTYEQYF. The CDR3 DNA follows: TGTGCCAGCTCACCAGTAACAGCACCGACCTACGAGCAGTACTTC.

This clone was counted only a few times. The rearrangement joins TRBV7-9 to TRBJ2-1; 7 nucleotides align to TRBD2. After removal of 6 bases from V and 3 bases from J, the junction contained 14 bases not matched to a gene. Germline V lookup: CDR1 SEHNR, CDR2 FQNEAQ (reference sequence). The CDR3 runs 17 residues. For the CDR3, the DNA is TGTGCCAGCAGACCTAGTGGGGCTAGCGGTTACTACAATGAGCAGTTCTTC. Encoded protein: CASRPSGASGYYNEQFF. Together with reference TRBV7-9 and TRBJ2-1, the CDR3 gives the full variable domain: DTGVSQNPRHKITKRGQNVTFRCDPISEHNRLYWYRQTLGQGPEFLTYFQNEAQLEKSRLLSDRFSAERPKGSFSTLEIQRTEQGDSAMYLCASRPSGASGYYNEQFFGPGTRLTVL.

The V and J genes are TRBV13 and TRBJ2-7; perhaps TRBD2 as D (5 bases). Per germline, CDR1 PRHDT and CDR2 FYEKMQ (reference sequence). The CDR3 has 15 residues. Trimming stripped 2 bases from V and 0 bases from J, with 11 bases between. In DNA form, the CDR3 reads TGTGCCAGCAGCTTAAGCGGTTCAGACTCCTACGAGCAGTACTTC. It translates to CASSLSGSDSYEQYF.

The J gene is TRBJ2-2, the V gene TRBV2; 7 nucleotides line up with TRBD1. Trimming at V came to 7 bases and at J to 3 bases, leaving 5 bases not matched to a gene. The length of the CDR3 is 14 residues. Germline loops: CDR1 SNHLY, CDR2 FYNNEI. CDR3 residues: CASISGQHTGELFF. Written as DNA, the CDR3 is TGTGCCAGCATATCGGGACAGCACACCGGGGAGCTGTTTTTT.

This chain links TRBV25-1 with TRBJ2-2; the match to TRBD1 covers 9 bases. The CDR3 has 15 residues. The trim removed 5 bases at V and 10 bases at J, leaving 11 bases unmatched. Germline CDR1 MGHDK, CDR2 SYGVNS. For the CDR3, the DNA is TGTGCCAGCAGTCCAATAAACAGGGGGCCGGTGGAGCTGTTTTTT. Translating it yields CASSPINRGPVELFF.

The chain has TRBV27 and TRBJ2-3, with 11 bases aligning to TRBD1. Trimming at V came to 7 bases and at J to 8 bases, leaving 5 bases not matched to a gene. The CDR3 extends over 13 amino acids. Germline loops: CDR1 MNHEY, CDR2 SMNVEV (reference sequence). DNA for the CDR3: TGTGCCAGCACCTGGACAGGGGGCGGTACGCAGTATTTT. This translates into CASTWTGGGTQYF.

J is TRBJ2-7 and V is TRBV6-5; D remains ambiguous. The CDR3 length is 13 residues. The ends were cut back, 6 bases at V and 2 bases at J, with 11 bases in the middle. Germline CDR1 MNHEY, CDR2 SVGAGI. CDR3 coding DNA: TGTGCCAGCAGACCCGGGTCCGCCTACGAGCAGTACTTC. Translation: CASRPGSAYEQYF.

CDR3 residues: CASSGGLGFIDEQFF. In DNA, the CDR3 is TGTGCCAGCAGTGGCGGGCTGGGTTTTATCGATGAGCAGTTCTTC. The gene calls are TRBV6-5 and TRBJ2-1; a possible D gene is TRBD2 (5 bases). This CDR3 is built from 15 residues. From germline, CDR1 is MNHEY and CDR2 SVGAGI. Trimming pared 5 bases from V and 8 bases from J, leaving 19 bases between.

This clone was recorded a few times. Written as DNA, the CDR3 is TGTGCCAGCAGCTTCTCTAGAAGGATCTACGAGCAGTACTTC. This translates into CASSFSRRIYEQYF. This chain links TRBV7-2 with TRBJ2-7, with D hard to call. Trimming shortened V by 3 bases and J by 3 bases, and 12 bases separated the two germline ends. This CDR3 spans 14 amino acids. CDR1 and CDR2 from the germline V gene are SGHTA and FQGNSA. The whole variable domain, remainder taken from reference TRBV7-2 and TRBJ2-7, is GAGVSQSPSNKVTEKGKDVELRCDPISGHTALYWYRQSLGQGLEFLIYFQGNSAPDKSGLPSDRFSAERTGGSVSTLTIQRTQQEDSAVYLCASSFSRRIYEQYFGPGTRLTVT.

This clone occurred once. The CDR3 protein is CASSLDGRANTEAFF. The CDR3 bases are TGCGCCAGCAGCTTGGATGGGAGGGCGAACACTGAAGCTTTCTTT. V usage is TRBV5-1 and J usage is TRBJ1-1; D unclear. The V gene's germline CDR1 is SGHRS and CDR2 YFSETQ. The CDR3 covers 15 residues. V was cut by 0 bases and J by 1 base, with 10 bases left in between.

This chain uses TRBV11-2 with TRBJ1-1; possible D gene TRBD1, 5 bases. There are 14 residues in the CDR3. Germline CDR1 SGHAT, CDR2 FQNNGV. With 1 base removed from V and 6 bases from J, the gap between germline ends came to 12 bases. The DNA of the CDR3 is TGTGCCAGCAGCTTAGGCGCAGGGAAGTCTGAAGCTTTCTTT. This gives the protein CASSLGAGKSEAFF.

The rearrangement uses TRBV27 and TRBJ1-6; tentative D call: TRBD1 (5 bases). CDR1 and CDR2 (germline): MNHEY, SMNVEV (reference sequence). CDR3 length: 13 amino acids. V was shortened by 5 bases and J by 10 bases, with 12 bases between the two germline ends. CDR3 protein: CASSPRQPSPLHF. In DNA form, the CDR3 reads TGTGCCAGCAGTCCTCGACAGCCCTCACCCCTCCACTTT.

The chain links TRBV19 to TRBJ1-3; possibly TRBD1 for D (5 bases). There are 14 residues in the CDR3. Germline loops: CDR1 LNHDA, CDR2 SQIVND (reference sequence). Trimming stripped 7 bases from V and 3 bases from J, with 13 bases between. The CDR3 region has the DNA TGTGCCAGTAAGATGGGGCCGGGTGGAAACACCATATATTTT. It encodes CASKMGPGGNTIYF.

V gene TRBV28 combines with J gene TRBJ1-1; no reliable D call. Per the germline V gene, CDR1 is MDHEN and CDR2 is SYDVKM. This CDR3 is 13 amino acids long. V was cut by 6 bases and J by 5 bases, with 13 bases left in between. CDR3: CASSPQWLTEAFF. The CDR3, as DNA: TGTGCCAGCAGCCCACAGTGGTTAACTGAAGCTTTCTTT.

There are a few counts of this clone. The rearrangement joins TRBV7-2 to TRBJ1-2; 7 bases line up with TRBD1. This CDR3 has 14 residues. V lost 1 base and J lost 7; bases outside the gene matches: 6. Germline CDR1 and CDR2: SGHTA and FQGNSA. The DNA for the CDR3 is TGTGCCAGCAGCTTAGAGGGGGCGACTAGTGGCTACACCTTC. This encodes CASSLEGATSGYTF.